One TCR beta chain is described in this entry. The sample is drawn from a study of shared clonotypes between healthy human individuals. This CDR3 is 15 amino acids long. Trimming left V 1 base short and J 2 bases short, with 11 bases between. Germline V gives CDR1 MNHEY, CDR2 SMNVEV (reference sequence). Method: immunoSEQ multiplex PCR; TCRdb's copy keeps in-frame clones and lacks some. The data contain some 2,400,000 clones, under 97% of them singletons. The gene calls are TRBV27 and TRBJ2-5, with TRBD1 as a possible D gene (6 bases). Material for sequencing was naive CD4+ T cells sorted from blood. Subset defined: CD45RA+ positively selected. The origin of this receptor is a young man in good health. The CDR3 DNA follows: TGTGCCAGCAGTTTATATCGGACAGCACAAGAGACCCAGTACTTC. Protein: CASSLYRTAQETQYF.